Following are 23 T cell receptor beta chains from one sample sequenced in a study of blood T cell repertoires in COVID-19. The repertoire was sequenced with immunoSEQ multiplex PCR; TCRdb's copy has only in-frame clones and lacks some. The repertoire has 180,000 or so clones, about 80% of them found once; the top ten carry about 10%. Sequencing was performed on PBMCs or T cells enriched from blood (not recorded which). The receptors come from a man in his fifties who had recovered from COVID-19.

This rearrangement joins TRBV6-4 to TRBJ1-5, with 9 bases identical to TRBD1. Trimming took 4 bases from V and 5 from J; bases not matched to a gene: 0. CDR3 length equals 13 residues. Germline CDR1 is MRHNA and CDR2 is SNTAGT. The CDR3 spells CASSGDRDQPQHF. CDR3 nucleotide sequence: TGTGCCAGCAGTGGGGACAGGGATCAGCCCCAGCATTTT.

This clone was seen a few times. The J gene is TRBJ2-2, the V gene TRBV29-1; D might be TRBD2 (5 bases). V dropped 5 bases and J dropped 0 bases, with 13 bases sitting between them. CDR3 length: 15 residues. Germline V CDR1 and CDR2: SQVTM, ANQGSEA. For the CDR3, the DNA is TGCAGCGTTACCGGACTGTCCTCGAACACCGGGGAGCTGTTTTTT. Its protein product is CSVTGLSSNTGELFF.

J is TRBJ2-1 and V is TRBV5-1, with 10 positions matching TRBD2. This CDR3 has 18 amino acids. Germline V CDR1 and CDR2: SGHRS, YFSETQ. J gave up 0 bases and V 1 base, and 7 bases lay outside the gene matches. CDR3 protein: CASSLSSGGPNSYNEQFF. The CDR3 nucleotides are TGCGCCAGCAGCTTGTCTAGCGGGGGACCCAACTCCTACAATGAGCAGTTCTTC.

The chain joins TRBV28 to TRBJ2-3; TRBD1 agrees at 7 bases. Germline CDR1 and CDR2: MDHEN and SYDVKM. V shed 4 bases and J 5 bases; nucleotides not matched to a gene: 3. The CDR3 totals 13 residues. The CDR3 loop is CASSYRGRDTQYF. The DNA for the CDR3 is TGTGCCAGCAGTTACAGGGGACGAGATACGCAGTATTTT. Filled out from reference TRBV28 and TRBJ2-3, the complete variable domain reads DVKVTQSSRYLVKRTGEKVFLECVQDMDHENMFWYRQDPGLGLRLIYFSYDVKMKEKGDIPEGYSVSREKKERFSLILESASTNQTSMYLCASSYRGRDTQYFGPGTRLTVL.

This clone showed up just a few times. The CDR3 nucleotides read TGTGCCAGCAGCCCTTGGACAGGGCGAAGGGGCATTCAGTACTTC. Translating it yields CASSPWTGRRGIQYF. The chain is built from TRBV11-2 and TRBJ2-4, with TRBD1 matching over 8 bases. Trimming took 5 bases from V and 9 from J; bases not matched to a gene: 12. Germline-derived CDR1 and CDR2 are SGHAT and FQNNGV. The CDR3 is made up of 15 amino acids.

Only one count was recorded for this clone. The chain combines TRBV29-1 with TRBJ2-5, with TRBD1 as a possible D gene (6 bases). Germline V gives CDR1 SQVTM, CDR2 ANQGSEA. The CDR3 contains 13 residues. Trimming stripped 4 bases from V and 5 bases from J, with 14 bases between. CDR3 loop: CSVAWAGGETQYF. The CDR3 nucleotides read TGCAGCGTTGCTTGGGCTGGGGGCGAGACCCAGTACTTC.

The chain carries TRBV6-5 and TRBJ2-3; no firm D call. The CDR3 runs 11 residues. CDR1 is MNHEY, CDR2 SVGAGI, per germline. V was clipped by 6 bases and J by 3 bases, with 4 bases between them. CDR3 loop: CASRTTDTQYF. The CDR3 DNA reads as TGTGCCAGCAGGACAACAGATACGCAGTATTTT.

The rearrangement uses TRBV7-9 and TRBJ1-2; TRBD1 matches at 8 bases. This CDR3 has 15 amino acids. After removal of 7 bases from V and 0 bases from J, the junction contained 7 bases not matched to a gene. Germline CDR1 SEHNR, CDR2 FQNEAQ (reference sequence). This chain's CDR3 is CASKTGQGTNYGYTF. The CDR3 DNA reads TGTGCCAGCAAAACCGGACAGGGCACTAACTATGGCTACACCTTC.

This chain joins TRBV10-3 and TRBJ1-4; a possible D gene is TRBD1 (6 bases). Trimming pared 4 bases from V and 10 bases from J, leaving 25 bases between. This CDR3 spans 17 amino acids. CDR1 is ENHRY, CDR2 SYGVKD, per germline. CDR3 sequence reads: CAISAVSGEALGGKLFF. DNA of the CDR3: TGTGCCATCAGTGCCGTTTCCGGGGAAGCCCTAGGGGGAAAACTGTTTTTT.

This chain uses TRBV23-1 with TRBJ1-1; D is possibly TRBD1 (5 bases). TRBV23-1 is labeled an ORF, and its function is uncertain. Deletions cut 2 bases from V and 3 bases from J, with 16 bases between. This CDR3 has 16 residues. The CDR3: CASSQAEVGGDTEAFF. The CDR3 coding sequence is TGCGCCAGCAGTCAAGCGGAGGTGGGGGGTGACACTGAAGCTTTCTTT.

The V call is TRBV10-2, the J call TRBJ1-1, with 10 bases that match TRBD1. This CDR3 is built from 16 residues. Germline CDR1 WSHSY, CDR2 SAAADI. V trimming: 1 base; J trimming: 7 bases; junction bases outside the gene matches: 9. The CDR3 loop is CASSEWGQGTPYEAFF. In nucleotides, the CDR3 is TGCGCCAGCAGTGAGTGGGGACAGGGGACTCCTTATGAAGCTTTCTTT.

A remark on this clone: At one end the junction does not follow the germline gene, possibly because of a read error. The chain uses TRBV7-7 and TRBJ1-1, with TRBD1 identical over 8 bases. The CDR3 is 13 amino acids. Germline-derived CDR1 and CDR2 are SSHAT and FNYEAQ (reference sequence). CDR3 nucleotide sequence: TGTGCTAGCAGCCCTGACAGGGGCGCTGAAGCTTTCTTT. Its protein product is CASSPDRGAEAFF.

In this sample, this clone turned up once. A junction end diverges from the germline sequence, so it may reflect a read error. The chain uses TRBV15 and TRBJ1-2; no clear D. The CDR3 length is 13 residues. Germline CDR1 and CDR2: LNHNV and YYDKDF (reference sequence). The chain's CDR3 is CATSREGDALAAF. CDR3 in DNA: TGTGCCACCAGCAGAGAGGGTGATGCTTTAGCCGCCTTC.

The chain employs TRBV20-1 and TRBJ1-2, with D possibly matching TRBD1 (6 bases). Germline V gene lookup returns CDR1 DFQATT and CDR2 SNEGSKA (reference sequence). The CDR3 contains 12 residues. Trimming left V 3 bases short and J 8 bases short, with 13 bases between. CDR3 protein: CSASPQGQGYTF. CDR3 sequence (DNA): TGCAGTGCTAGTCCCCAGGGGCAGGGCTACACCTTC.

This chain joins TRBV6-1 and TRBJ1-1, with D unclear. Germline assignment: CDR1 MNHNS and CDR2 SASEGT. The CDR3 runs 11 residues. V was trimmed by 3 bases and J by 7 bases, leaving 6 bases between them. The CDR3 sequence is CASSDYSEAFF. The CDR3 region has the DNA TGTGCCAGCAGTGATTACAGTGAAGCTTTCTTT.

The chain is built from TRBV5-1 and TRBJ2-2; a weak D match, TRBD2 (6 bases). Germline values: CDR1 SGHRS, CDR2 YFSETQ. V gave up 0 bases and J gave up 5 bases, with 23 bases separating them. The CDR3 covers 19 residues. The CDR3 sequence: CASSLAAGGLAMPTGELFF. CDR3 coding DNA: TGCGCCAGCAGCTTGGCGGCCGGAGGGCTAGCAATGCCAACCGGGGAGCTGTTTTTT.

The CDR3, as DNA: TGTGCCAGCAGCCAGGACAGGGCCGTAAAGCCCCAGCATTTT. Amino acids: CASSQDRAVKPQHF. The chain combines TRBV6-5 with TRBJ1-5; 8 nucleotides align to TRBD1. After removal of 6 bases from V and 8 bases from J, the junction contained 9 bases not matched to a gene. CDR1 is MNHEY, CDR2 SVGAGI, per germline. The CDR3 contains 14 residues.

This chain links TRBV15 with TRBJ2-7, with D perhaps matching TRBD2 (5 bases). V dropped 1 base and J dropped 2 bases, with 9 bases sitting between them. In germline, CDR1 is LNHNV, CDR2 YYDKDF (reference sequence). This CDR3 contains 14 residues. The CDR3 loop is CATSRGGIPYEQYF. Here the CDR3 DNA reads TGTGCCACCAGCAGAGGAGGGATCCCCTACGAGCAGTACTTC.

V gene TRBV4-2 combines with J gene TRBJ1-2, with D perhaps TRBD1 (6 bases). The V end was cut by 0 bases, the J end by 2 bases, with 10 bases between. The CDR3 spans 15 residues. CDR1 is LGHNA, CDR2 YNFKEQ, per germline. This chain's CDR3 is CASSQDRGGNYGYTF. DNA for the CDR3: TGTGCCAGCAGCCAAGATAGGGGGGGCAACTATGGCTACACCTTC.

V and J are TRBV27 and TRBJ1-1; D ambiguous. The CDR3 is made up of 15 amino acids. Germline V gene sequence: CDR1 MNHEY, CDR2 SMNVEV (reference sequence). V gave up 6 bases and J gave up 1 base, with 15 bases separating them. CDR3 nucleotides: TGTGCCAGCAGCCTTAGCACTCCCTGGAACACTGAAGCTTTCTTT. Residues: CASSLSTPWNTEAFF.

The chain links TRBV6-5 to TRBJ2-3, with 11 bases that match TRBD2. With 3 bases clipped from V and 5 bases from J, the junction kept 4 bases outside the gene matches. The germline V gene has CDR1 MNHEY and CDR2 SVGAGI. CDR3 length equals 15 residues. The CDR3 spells CASSYSGGAVDTQYF. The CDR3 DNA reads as TGTGCCAGCAGTTATAGCGGGGGGGCCGTAGATACGCAGTATTTT.

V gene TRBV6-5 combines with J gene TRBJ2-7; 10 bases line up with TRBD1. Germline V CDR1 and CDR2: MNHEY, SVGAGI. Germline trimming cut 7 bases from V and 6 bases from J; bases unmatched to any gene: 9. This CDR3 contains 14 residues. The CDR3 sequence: CASIKTGGPGEQYF. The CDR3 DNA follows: TGTGCCAGCATTAAGACAGGGGGCCCGGGCGAGCAGTACTTC.

The CDR3 sequence: CASSLSRQGREQYF. In DNA form, the CDR3 reads TGTGCCAGCAGCTTATCTCGACAGGGCCGGGAGCAGTACTTC. V and J are TRBV7-8 and TRBJ2-7, with TRBD1 matching over 7 bases. From germline, CDR1 is SGHVS and CDR2 FQNEAQ. CDR3 size: 14 residues. With V trimmed by 2 bases and J by 7 bases, 8 bases remained unmatched.